Below are 24 T cell receptor beta chains sequenced from a single sample in a study of T-cell memory formation after mild COVID-19. MiXCR, run by TCRdb on the 5' RACE reads, gives a single entry per CDR3 protein. The sample contains some 450,000 distinct CDR3 sequences, approximately 19% of which appear only once. The source material was PBMCs or a T cell subset sorted from them (not recorded which). These receptors were taken from a man aged 18 to 29 who had mild COVID-19 (a few samples of this study predate the infection). Cell type and time point are not known.

The chain recombines TRBV20-1 with TRBJ2-2; TRBD1 or TRBD2 may be the D gene (5 bases each). CDR1 and CDR2 from the germline V gene are DFQATT and SNEGSKA (reference sequence). V lost 3 bases to trimming and J lost 2 bases, with 19 bases between them. This CDR3 comprises 17 residues. Here the CDR3 DNA reads TGCAGTGCTAGGTTCGCCGGGACCCAACTTAACACCGGGGAGCTGTTTTTT. Protein sequence: CSARFAGTQLNTGELFF.

The CDR3 spells CASSNAPGIGKNIQYF. The CDR3, as DNA: TGCGCCAGCAGCAACGCCCCAGGGATTGGCAAAAACATTCAGTACTTC. The J gene is TRBJ2-4, the V gene TRBV5-1; D is possibly TRBD1 (5 bases). Trimming left V 4 bases short and J 3 bases short, with 17 bases between. Germline assignment: CDR1 SGHRS and CDR2 YFSETQ. This CDR3 has 16 residues.

The chain employs TRBV11-2 and TRBJ1-4; 7 bases match TRBD1. Germline CDR1 SGHAT, CDR2 FQNNGV. The CDR3 is 15 residues long. Losses at the gene ends were 5 bases for V and 7 bases for J; bases not matched to a gene: 10. CDR3 amino acids: CASSTGTALFEKLFF. CDR3 in DNA: TGTGCCAGCAGCACCGGGACAGCCTTATTTGAAAAACTGTTTTTT.

This chain joins TRBV13 and TRBJ2-3, with D possibly TRBD2 on 6 matching bases. The CDR3 is 14 residues long. The V gene's germline CDR1 is PRHDT and CDR2 FYEKMQ (reference sequence). The V and J ends lost 6 bases and 5 bases respectively, with 15 bases between them. The CDR3 loop reads CASRPQTREDTQYF. CDR3 DNA sequence: TGTGCCAGCAGACCTCAGACTAGGGAAGATACGCAGTATTTT. Complete variable domain (other parts from reference TRBV13 and TRBJ2-3): AAGVIQSPRHLIKEKRETATLKCYPIPRHDTVYWYQQGPGQDPQFLISFYEKMQSDKGSIPDRFSAQQFSDYHSELNMSSLELGDSALYFCASRPQTREDTQYFGPGTRLTVL.

The chain is built from TRBV5-1 and TRBJ1-6, with 7 nucleotides matching TRBD1. The V gene's germline CDR1 is SGHRS and CDR2 YFSETQ. The CDR3 is 12 residues long. J lost 16 bases, V lost 5 bases, and 9 bases had no gene match. In DNA, the CDR3 is TGCGCCAGCAGGAACAGGGGCCCCTTTCTCCACTTT. As protein: CASRNRGPFLHF.

The genes are TRBV20-1 and TRBJ1-6; TRBD1 is a possible D gene (5 bases). This CDR3 is 15 amino acids long. Trimming left V 4 bases short and J 7 bases short, with 17 bases between. Germline CDR1 and CDR2: DFQATT and SNEGSKA (reference sequence). The CDR3 protein is CSATSPRDLNSPLHF. The CDR3 nucleotides read TGCAGTGCTACCTCCCCCCGGGACCTGAATTCACCCCTCCACTTT.

The table lists this clonotype with a few counts. The chain couples TRBV20-1 to TRBJ1-4; D might be TRBD1 (5 bases). Trimming removed 6 bases from V and 0 bases from J, with 11 bases in between. This CDR3 contains 14 residues. Germline CDR1 DFQATT, CDR2 SNEGSKA (reference sequence). This CDR3 is CSAVGAPTNEKLFF. The CDR3 DNA sequence: TGCAGTGCGGTTGGGGCACCAACTAATGAAAAACTGTTTTTT.

The chain is built from TRBV9 and TRBJ2-5, with D tentatively TRBD2 (6 bases). This CDR3 contains 14 residues. The germline V and J ends were trimmed by 4 bases and 2 bases, with 12 bases remaining between them. Germline V gene sequence: CDR1 SGDLS, CDR2 YYNGEE. DNA for the CDR3: TGTGCCAGCAGCCTTGGACTAACACAAGAGACCCAGTACTTC. It is translated as CASSLGLTQETQYF.

V and J are TRBV4-3 and TRBJ1-4, with TRBD1 identical over 8 bases. This CDR3 spans 15 amino acids. Trimming removed 1 base from V and 10 bases from J; junction bases left unmatched: 8. Looked up from germline, CDR1 is LGHNA and CDR2 is YSLEER. CDR3 DNA: TGCGCCAGCAGCCAAGTGGAAGCAGGGGGCCTAAAACTGTTTTTT. This encodes CASSQVEAGGLKLFF.

At least ten counts were recorded for this clonotype. The chain is built from TRBV6-5 and TRBJ2-3; no clear D. This CDR3 contains 12 residues. Germline V gene sequence: CDR1 MNHEY, CDR2 SVGAGI. Trimming cost V 2 bases and J 6 bases, with 6 bases left between them. In DNA form, the CDR3 reads TGTGCCAGCAGTTACAATAGGGATACGCAGTATTTT. Residues: CASSYNRDTQYF.

V is TRBV19 and J is TRBJ1-6, with a tentative D call TRBD1 (6 bases). V gave up 5 bases and J gave up 8 bases, with 16 bases separating them. Looked up from germline, CDR1 is LNHDA and CDR2 is SQIVND (reference sequence). The CDR3 spans 15 residues. CDR3 sequence: CASSGTGSRDSPLHF. The CDR3 nucleotides read TGTGCCAGTAGTGGTACAGGGTCTCGGGATTCACCCCTCCACTTT. Combining the CDR3 with reference TRBV19 and TRBJ1-6 gives the whole variable domain DGGITQSPKYLFRKEGQNVTLSCEQNLNHDAMYWYRQDPGQGLRLIYYSQIVNDFQKGDIAEGYSVSREKKESFPLTVTSAQKNPTAFYLCASSGTGSRDSPLHFGNGTRLTVT.

This clonotype was seen a handful of times. The chain has TRBV6-5 and TRBJ2-1; D is ambiguous. CDR3 length equals 14 residues. The ends were cut back, 8 bases at V and 0 bases at J, with 11 bases in the middle. Germline-derived CDR1 and CDR2 are MNHEY and SVGAGI. The CDR3 sequence: CASSESSSYNEQFF. CDR3 DNA: TGTGCCAGCTCAGAGTCGAGCTCCTACAATGAGCAGTTCTTC.

The chain joins TRBV6-2 or TRBV6-3 to TRBJ1-2, with a possible D match to TRBD1 (5 bases). The CDR3 has 13 residues. CDR1 is MNHEY, CDR2 SVGEGT, per germline. The V gene lost 4 bases and the J gene lost 5 bases, with 11 bases spanning the gap. The CDR3 protein is CASSLVGLYGYTF. The CDR3 DNA sequence: TGTGCCAGCAGTTTGGTGGGACTTTATGGCTACACCTTC.

There are a few counts of this clonotype. This chain uses TRBV7-8 with TRBJ2-7; D gene uncertain. Trimming shortened V by 5 bases and J by 2 bases, and 13 bases separated the two germline ends. Germline V gene lookup returns CDR1 SGHVS and CDR2 FQNEAQ. The CDR3 length is 14 residues. CDR3 sequence reads: CASSPWVGAYEQYF. CDR3 bases: TGTGCCAGCAGCCCGTGGGTGGGTGCCTACGAGCAGTACTTC.

The rearrangement uses TRBV7-9 and TRBJ2-7, with 7 bases lining up with TRBD2. This CDR3 has 12 residues. Per germline, CDR1 SEHNR and CDR2 FQNEAQ (reference sequence). The J segment lost 6 bases and the V segment lost 4 bases, leaving 3 bases of the junction unmatched. The CDR3 DNA follows: TGTGCCAGCAGCTCTCGGACTAGCGAGCAGTACTTC. Its translation is CASSSRTSEQYF.

The rearrangement joins TRBV18 to TRBJ2-3; D possibly matches TRBD1 or TRBD2 (5 bases each). This CDR3 contains 16 residues. Per the germline V gene, CDR1 is KGHSH and CDR2 is LQKENI. The ends were cut back, 0 bases at V and 3 bases at J, with 13 bases in the middle. Here the CDR3 reads CASSPPSGDRTDTQYF. The CDR3, as DNA: TGTGCCAGCTCACCACCCTCCGGGGACCGAACAGATACGCAGTATTTT.

This clonotype has just a few counts. This CDR3 reads CAISLAASQPQHF. The CDR3 bases are TGTGCCATCAGTCTGGCGGCTTCCCAGCCCCAGCATTTT. V usage is TRBV10-3 and J usage is TRBJ1-5; D is unclear. Deletions cut 5 bases from V and 7 bases from J, with 12 bases between. The length of the CDR3 is 13 residues. Looked up from germline, CDR1 is ENHRY and CDR2 is SYGVKD.

The chain recombines TRBV7-3 with TRBJ2-5, with D hard to call. Per germline, CDR1 SGHTA and CDR2 FQGTGA. The CDR3 is 13 residues long. Trimming took 2 bases from V and 4 from J, leaving 8 bases between them. The chain's CDR3 is CASSLADPETQYF. CDR3 bases: TGTGCCAGCAGCTTAGCAGATCCAGAGACCCAGTACTTC.

This clonotype was detected only a few times. The V call is TRBV5-5, the J call TRBJ1-4, with 10 positions matching TRBD1. The V and J ends lost 0 bases and 8 bases, in that order; junction bases with no gene match: 4. Per germline, CDR1 SGHKS and CDR2 YYEKEE (reference sequence). The CDR3 length is 15 residues. The CDR3 loop reads CASSLAGTGEEKLFF. CDR3 DNA sequence: TGTGCCAGCAGCTTGGCCGGGACAGGGGAGGAAAAACTGTTTTTT.

There are many counts of this clonotype. The chain has TRBV3-1 and TRBJ2-2; D perhaps matches TRBD1 (5 bases). This CDR3 region has 14 residues. The germline CDR1 and CDR2 sequences are LGHDT and YNNKEL (reference sequence). The V end lost 4 bases, the J end lost 7 bases, and 13 bases lay between the germline ends. The CDR3 coding sequence is TGTGCCAGCAGCCCCCTTCAGGGTGACGGGGAGCTGTTTTTT. Its protein is CASSPLQGDGELFF.

The chain has TRBV20-1 and TRBJ2-3, with D possibly TRBD2 on 5 matching bases. CDR1 and CDR2 (germline): DFQATT, SNEGSKA (reference sequence). This CDR3 is 14 amino acids long. The V gene lost 6 bases and the J gene lost 8 bases, with 21 bases spanning the gap. CDR3 DNA: TGCAGTGCGAAGGGTCGGGGTAGCCCATCTACGCAGTATTTT. Protein product: CSAKGRGSPSTQYF.

The rearrangement joins TRBV21-1 to TRBJ2-7; whether TRBD2, the table's D call, matches the DNA was not checked. TRBV21-1 constitutes a pseudogene. CDR3 length: 15 residues. Here the CDR3 reads CASSMIAGGHYEQYV. As DNA, the CDR3 is TGTGCCAGCAGCATGATAGCGGGGGGGCACTACGAGCAGTACGTC.

This clonotype was seen more than once but under ten times. The J gene is TRBJ2-7, the V gene TRBV29-1; 12 nucleotides line up with TRBD2. This CDR3 spans 15 amino acids. V shed 0 bases and J 6 bases; nucleotides not matched to a gene: 6. The germline V gene encodes CDR1 SQVTM and CDR2 ANQGSEA. The CDR3 protein is CSVEDQTSGGLEQYF. The CDR3 DNA follows: TGCAGCGTTGAAGACCAGACTAGCGGGGGACTCGAGCAGTACTTC.

V usage is TRBV5-4 and J usage is TRBJ1-2; D possibly corresponds to TRBD1 (5 bases). CDR3 length: 12 residues. The germline CDR1 and CDR2 sequences are SGHNT and YYREEE (reference sequence). V lost 2 bases, J lost 7 bases, and 9 bases lay in between. The CDR3 reads CASSLGVAGYTF. In DNA, the CDR3 is TGTGCCAGCAGCTTAGGGGTGGCTGGCTACACCTTC.